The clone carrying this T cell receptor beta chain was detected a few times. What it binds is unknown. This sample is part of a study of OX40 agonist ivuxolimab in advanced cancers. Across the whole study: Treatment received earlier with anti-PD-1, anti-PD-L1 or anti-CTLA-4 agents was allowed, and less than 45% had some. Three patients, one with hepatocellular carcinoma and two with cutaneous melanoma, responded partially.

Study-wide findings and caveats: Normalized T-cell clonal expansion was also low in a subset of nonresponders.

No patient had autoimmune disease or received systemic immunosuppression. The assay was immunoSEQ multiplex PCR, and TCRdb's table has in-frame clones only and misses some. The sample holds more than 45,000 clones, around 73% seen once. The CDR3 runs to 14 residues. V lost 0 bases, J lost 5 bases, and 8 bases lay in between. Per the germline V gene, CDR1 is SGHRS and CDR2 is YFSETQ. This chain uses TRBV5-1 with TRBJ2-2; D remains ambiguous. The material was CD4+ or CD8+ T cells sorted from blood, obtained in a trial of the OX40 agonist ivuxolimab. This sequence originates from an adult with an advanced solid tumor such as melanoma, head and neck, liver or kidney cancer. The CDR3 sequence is CASSLAGPTGELFF. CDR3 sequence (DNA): TGCGCCAGCAGCTTGGCCGGGCCAACCGGGGAGCTGTTTTTT.